These T cell receptor beta chains were read from a single sample in a study of T cell repertoires in cytomegalovirus infection. One entry per CDR3 protein results from TCRdb running MiXCR on the reads. Of 300,000 or so distinct CDR3 sequences in the sample, roughly 24% were seen once. Sequencing was done on a sample of PBMCs. The receptors derive from a human donor in good health (CMV status not recorded). Some clones in this sample may be carry-over from other donors' samples. CDR3s include the opening cysteine and the closing phenylalanine or tryptophan. A D gene is named only where the DNA matches it firmly. Clone size, where shown, is once, few, many, or a class for clones that have expanded.

V gene	clone size	D gene	J gene	CDR3 DNA	CDR3 protein
TRBV28	few	TRBD2	TRBJ2-2	TGTGCCAGCAGAGGGACTAGCGGGAGTGGTTTCGCCGGGGAGCTGTTTTTT	CASRGTSGSGFAGELFF
TRBV6-6	.	.	TRBJ1-2	TGTGCCAACCATGCATCAGGGGTCGGCGGCTACACCTTC	CANHASGVGGYTF
TRBV6-1	.	TRBD1	TRBJ2-1	TGTGCCAGCAGGGAAGGACAGGGTTTTCACAATGAGCAGTTCTTC	CASREGQGFHNEQFF
TRBV12-3/TRBV12-4	few	.	TRBJ2-5	TGTGCCAGCAGTTACCTGGGCGGAACGGTCCAAGAGACCCAGTACTTC	CASSYLGGTVQETQYF
TRBV27	.	TRBD1	TRBJ2-6	TGTGCCAGCAGAGCTCAGGGGGCTGGGGCCAACGTCCTGACTTTC	CASRAQGAGANVLTF
TRBV7-2	.	.	TRBJ1-1	TGTGCCAGCAGCCTCGCCCCAGGGGTAAGGACTGAAGCTTTCTTT	CASSLAPGVRTEAFF
TRBV2	.	.	TRBJ1-2	TGTGCCAACTCTCCGGGACTTCGGAACTATGGCTACACCTTC	CANSPGLRNYGYTF
TRBV6-1	.	.	TRBJ1-4	TGTGCCAGCAGTGAAGCGCGTACCAGGGCGGGTGAAAAACTGTTTTTT	CASSEARTRAGEKLFF
TRBV19	few	TRBD1	TRBJ1-4	TGTGCCAGCTGGACAGGAATTAATGAAAAACTGTTTTTT	CASWTGINEKLFF
TRBV7-2	.	.	TRBJ2-5	TGTGCCAGCAGCTTAGTAGGGACGGAGACCCAGTACTTC	CASSLVGTETQYF
TRBV7-2	many	TRBD2	TRBJ2-5	TGTGCCAGCAGCTGGTTAGCGGGGGCCCTAGAAGAGACCCAGTACTTC	CASSWLAGALEETQYF
TRBV5-1	few	.	TRBJ1-1	TGCGCCAGCAGCCGGGACCTGGGGGGCACTGAAGCTTTCTTT	CASSRDLGGTEAFF
TRBV7-2	many	.	TRBJ2-1	TGTGCCAGCAGCTTATGGGGGATCCACAATGAGCAGTTCTTC	CASSLWGIHNEQFF
TRBV19	few	.	TRBJ1-1	TGTGCCAGTAGTCAGGGATGGCACACTGAAGCTTTCTTT	CASSQGWHTEAFF
TRBV6-2/TRBV6-3	few	.	TRBJ1-2	TGTGCCAGCAGGGATGTTGCCGGGGATGGCTATGGCTACACCTTC	CASRDVAGDGYGYTF
TRBV20-1	few	TRBD2	TRBJ2-3	TGCAGTGCTGGACTAGCGGGAGGCGGGACAGATACGCAGTATTTT	CSAGLAGGGTDTQYF
TRBV12-3/TRBV12-4	few	.	TRBJ1-1	TGTGCCAGCATTTCCTACACTGAAGCTTTCTTT	CASISYTEAFF
TRBV28	.	.	TRBJ2-7	TGTGCCAGCAGAAAGACGGGCCGCGAGCAGTACTTC	CASRKTGREQYF
TRBV20-1	few	.	TRBJ1-3	TGCAGTGCGCTGGACAGCTCTGGAAACACCATATATTTT	CSALDSSGNTIYF
TRBV28	.	TRBD1	TRBJ2-5	TGTGCCAGCAGTTTCGGGGGACAGGGGGAAGAGACCCAGTACTTC	CASSFGGQGEETQYF
TRBV29-1	.	TRBD2	TRBJ2-5	TGCAGTGCCCGACTAGCGGGGAGCCAAGAGACCCAGTACTTC	CSARLAGSQETQYF
TRBV5-1	many	TRBD1	TRBJ1-1	TGTGCCAGCAGTTTGGACAGGTTAAACACTGAAGCTTTCTTT	CASSLDRLNTEAFF
TRBV11-2	.	TRBD2	TRBJ2-1	TGTGCCAGCAGCTTCAGCAGCGGGGGAGTTAATGAGCAGTTCTTC	CASSFSSGGVNEQFF
TRBV28	many	.	TRBJ1-1	TGTGCCAGCAGCCCGGGGGTCATGAACACTGAAGCTTTCTTT	CASSPGVMNTEAFF
TRBV12-3/TRBV12-4	.	.	TRBJ2-1	TGTGCCAGCAGTTTAAGTGGGAGCCCCGTATACAATGAGCAGTTCTTC	CASSLSGSPVYNEQFF
TRBV5-1	few	.	TRBJ2-2	TGCGCCAGCAGCTTGGTTCTTCTCCGGGCCGGGGAGCTGTTTTTT	CASSLVLLRAGELFF
TRBV29-1	.	.	TRBJ2-3	TGCAGCGTTGAGGGGTCTAGAAGCACAGATACGCAGTATTTT	CSVEGSRSTDTQYF